This entry features one T cell receptor beta chain sequence. Its antigen remains unidentified. Base qualities are not at hand, and no much larger clone is one base apart. A single peripheral blood draw of about 116 mL on average was collected from each donor into heparinised tubes. Using a panel that included CD45RO, CCR7, CD25, CD127, CD95 and CD27, naive, central memory, regulatory and stem cell-like memory CD4+ T cells were sorted on a BD FACSAria II. A purity above 98% was achieved for all sorted populations. PBMCs were separated immediately by Lymphoprep density gradient centrifugation and were stained directly, without being cultured. So that batch effects would be minimized, each experiment stained and sorted samples in pairs, pairing one healthy donor with one patient. CDR3 length: 17 amino acids, cysteine to phenylalanine. The entry retains the CDR3 DNA only, 51 bases that are in frame from base 1. In the germline V gene, CDR1 corresponds to KGHSH and CDR2 to LQKENI. Unmatched junction bases come to 18, with V trimmed by 3 bases and J by 7 bases.

The High Capacity cDNA Reverse Transcription Kit was used to reverse transcribe all of the isolated RNA, meaning that expressed TCRB transcripts were what got sequenced. Deep immunoSEQ sequencing was performed on naive, central memory and regulatory T cell samples, with an average of about 3.57 million total reads per sample. After sorted cells were lysed in RLT buffer, RNA was extracted with DNase-treated RNeasy Micro or Mini kits, with the choice depending on cell number. To prevent cross-contamination, every cell subset was processed on its own, while patient and healthy donor samples were processed together. The immunoSEQ multiplex PCR was used to amplify TCRB sequences from cDNA, yielding 87-bp fragments that span the CDR3 region. The amplicons were sequenced using the Illumina HiSeq platform. The authors processed their data as follows. Synthetic template baselines were used to correct PCR bias computationally, reads within Hamming distance 2 were collapsed, and singletons that could not be merged were discarded. Reads were aligned against IMGT to assign V, D and J genes, CDR3 length and insertions or deletions at six rearrangement sites. Clonotype counts were normalized to sorted cell number within each subset before computing true diversity and Gini coefficients with the tcR R package. Repertoire sharing was quantified using the overlap coefficient calculated on TCRB nucleotide sequences. Out-of-frame TCRB sequences from naive cells were analyzed to stand in for the pre-selection repertoire. Held by TCRdb, this immuneACCESS table contains in-frame sequences only and omits some clones. Under half of the omission traces to an unresolved V gene where checked; the cause of the rest is unknown. V and J calls and clone size are copied from that table; D and trimming were computed from the DNA. The sample data list roughly 330,000 clones, and about 13% of these were observed just once. The ten biggest clones cover 0.013% to 0.015% of the sample.

The data originate from a study of beta chain features in type 1 diabetes (dated by TCRdb to between 2018 and 2020). Background for the entire study: Mean age, gender distribution, total cell number and subset yield did not differ between patients and healthy donors. Across all samples, some 100,000,000 sorted cells were examined, and cell number per subset correlated strongly with RNA yield. In the study, TCRB repertoires of sorted circulating CD4+ T cell subsets from recently diagnosed type 1 diabetes patients were compared with those of matched healthy donors. Whereas all 30 or so donors provided naive and central memory subsets, regulatory and stem cell-like memory subsets were isolated from just 8 patients and about 8 healthy donors.

Paper-wide results and their limitations: HLA sub-analyses involved small numbers of individuals, so any influence of HLA type on TCRB rearrangement remained unresolved. At VDJ recombination sites, patients with type 1 diabetes made fewer insertions and deleted more nucleotides, a pattern implying thymic rearrangement abnormalities. Shorter templates might be favored by PCR, yet because patient and control samples were amplified and corrected together, any such skew would affect both groups equally. Because cDNA rather than genomic DNA was sequenced, highly expressing activated cells could have been over-represented, although no difference in activation and CD3 levels was found between groups. Type 1 diabetes patients showed a moderate but significant shortening of TCRB CDR3 length in all four CD4+ subsets. Naive, central memory and regulatory TCRB repertoires appeared to be more alike among patients than among healthy donors.

The sequence is built from TRBV18 and TRBJ2-7; 7 of the junction bases match TRBD2. Source material: naive CD4+ T cells from blood. The meaning of the sample's cell subset or site label: true naive CD4+ T cells. The sequence derives from a woman under 30 with type 1 diabetes. The CDR3 has the sequence CASSPQNRGSAADEQYF. The DNA sequence is as follows: TGTGCCAGCTCACCGCAGAACCGCGGGAGTGCGGCGGATGAGCAGTACTTC.